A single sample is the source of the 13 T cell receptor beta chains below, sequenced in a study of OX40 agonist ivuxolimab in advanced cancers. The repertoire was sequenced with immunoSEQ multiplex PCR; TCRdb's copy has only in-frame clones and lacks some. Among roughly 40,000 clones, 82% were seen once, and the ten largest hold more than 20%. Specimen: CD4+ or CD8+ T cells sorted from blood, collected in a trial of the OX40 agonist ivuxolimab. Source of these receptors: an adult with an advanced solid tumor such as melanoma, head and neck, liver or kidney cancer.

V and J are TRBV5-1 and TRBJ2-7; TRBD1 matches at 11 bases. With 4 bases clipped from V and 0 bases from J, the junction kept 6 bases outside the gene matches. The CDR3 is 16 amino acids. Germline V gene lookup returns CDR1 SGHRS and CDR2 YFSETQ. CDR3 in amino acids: CASSQGQGVSSYEQYF. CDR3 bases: TGCGCCAGCAGCCAGGGACAGGGGGTCTCCTCCTACGAGCAGTACTTC.

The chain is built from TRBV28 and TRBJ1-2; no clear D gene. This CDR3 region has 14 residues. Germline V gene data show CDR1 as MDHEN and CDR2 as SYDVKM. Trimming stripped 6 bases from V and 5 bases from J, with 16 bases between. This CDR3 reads CASSRLSGVYGYTF. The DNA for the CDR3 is TGTGCCAGCAGCCGCCTGAGCGGGGTATATGGCTACACCTTC.

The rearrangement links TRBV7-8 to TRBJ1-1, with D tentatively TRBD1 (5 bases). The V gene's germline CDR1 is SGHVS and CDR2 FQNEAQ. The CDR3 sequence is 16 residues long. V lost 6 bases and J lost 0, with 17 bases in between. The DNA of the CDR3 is TGTGCCAGCAGTCCCTTGGGGGGGACCATGAACACTGAAGCTTTCTTT. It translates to CASSPLGGTMNTEAFF.

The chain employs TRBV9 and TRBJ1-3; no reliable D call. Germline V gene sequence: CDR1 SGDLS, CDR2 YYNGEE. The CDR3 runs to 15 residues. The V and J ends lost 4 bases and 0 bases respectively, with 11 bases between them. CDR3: CASSPRADSGNTIYF. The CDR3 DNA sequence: TGTGCCAGCAGCCCCCGGGCAGACTCTGGAAACACCATATATTTT. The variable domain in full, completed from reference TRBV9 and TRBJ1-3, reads DSGVTQTPKHLITATGQRVTLRCSPRSGDLSVYWYQQSLDQGLQFLIQYYNGEERAKGNILERFSAQQFPDLHSELNLSSLELGDSALYFCASSPRADSGNTIYFGEGSWLTVV.

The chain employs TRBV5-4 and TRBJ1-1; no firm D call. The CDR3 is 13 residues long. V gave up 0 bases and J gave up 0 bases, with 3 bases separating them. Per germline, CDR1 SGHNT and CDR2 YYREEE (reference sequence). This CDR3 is CASSLDLNTEAFF. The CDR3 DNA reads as TGTGCCAGCAGCTTGGACCTGAACACTGAAGCTTTCTTT.

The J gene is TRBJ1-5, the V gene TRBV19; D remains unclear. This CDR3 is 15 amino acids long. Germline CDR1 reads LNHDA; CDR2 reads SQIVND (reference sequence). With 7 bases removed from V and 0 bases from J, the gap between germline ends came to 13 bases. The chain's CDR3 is CASTRADYSNQPQHF. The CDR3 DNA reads TGTGCCAGTACGAGGGCAGATTATAGCAATCAGCCCCAGCATTTT.

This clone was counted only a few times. CDR3 in DNA: TGTGCCAGCAGCTCCCCCCCCCTCCACTACGAGCAGTACTTC. As protein: CASSSPPLHYEQYF. V gene TRBV7-6 combines with J gene TRBJ2-7; D gene ambiguous. V lost 4 bases and J lost 3, with 13 bases in between. The CDR3 length is 14 residues. Germline V CDR1 and CDR2: SGHVS, FNYEAQ.

The CDR3 is CASSAERISGYTF. The CDR3, as DNA: TGTGCCAGCTCGGCTGAGAGAATTTCGGGCTACACCTTC. This chain uses TRBV18 with TRBJ1-2; D unresolved. Germline V lookup: CDR1 KGHSH, CDR2 LQKENI. V lost 6 bases and J lost 8, with 16 bases in between. CDR3 length equals 13 residues.

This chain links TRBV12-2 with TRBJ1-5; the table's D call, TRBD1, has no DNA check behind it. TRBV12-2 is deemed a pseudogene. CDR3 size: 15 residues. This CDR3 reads CASRLGQGSNQPQHF. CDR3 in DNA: TGTGCAAGTCGCTTGGGACAGGGGAGCAATCAGCCCCAGCATTTT.

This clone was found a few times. CDR3 protein: CASRRTSGPGVYFYEQYF. CDR3 sequence (DNA): TGCGCCAGCCGCCGGACTAGCGGACCCGGTGTTTATTTCTACGAGCAGTACTTC. This sequence joins TRBV10-1 and TRBJ2-7, with TRBD2 matching over 10 bases. Germline V gene lookup returns CDR1 WNHNN and CDR2 SYGVQD (reference sequence). The CDR3 has 18 residues. Trimming took 8 bases from V and 3 from J; bases not matched to a gene: 19.

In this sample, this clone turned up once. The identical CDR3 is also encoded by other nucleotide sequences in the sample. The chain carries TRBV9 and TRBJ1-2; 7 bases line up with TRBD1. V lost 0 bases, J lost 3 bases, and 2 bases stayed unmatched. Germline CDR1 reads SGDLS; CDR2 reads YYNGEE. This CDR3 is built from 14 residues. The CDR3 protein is CASSVGGGDYGYTF. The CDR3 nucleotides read TGTGCCAGCAGCGTAGGAGGGGGCGACTATGGCTACACCTTC.

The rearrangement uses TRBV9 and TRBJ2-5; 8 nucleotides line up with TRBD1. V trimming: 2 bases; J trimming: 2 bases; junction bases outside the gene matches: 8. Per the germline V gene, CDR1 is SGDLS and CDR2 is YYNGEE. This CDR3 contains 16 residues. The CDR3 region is CASSVILGTGQETQYF. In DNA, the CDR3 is TGTGCCAGCAGCGTTATTCTCGGGACAGGACAAGAGACCCAGTACTTC.

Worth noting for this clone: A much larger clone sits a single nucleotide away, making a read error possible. Written as DNA, the CDR3 is TGCAGCGTGGAGGAGGGAGTCAGGGTATTCGGCTATGGCTACACCTTC. The encoded protein is CSVEEGVRVFGYGYTF. The V gene is TRBV29-1, the J gene TRBJ1-2; tentative D call: TRBD1 (5 bases). CDR3 length equals 16 residues. V lost 6 bases and J lost 4, with 24 bases in between. Germline CDR1 is SQVTM and CDR2 is ANQGSEA.